The 28 T cell receptor beta chains listed next were all sequenced from one sample in a study of beta chain features in type 1 diabetes. As every portion of the isolated RNA was reverse transcribed, the sequencing read expressed TCRB transcripts. Sequenced by immunoSEQ multiplex PCR; TCRdb stores in-frame clones only, minus some. The repertoire holds a few hundred thousand clones, with around 25% as singletons. What these receptors recognize is not known. Findings and caveats of the study: Shortening that was moderate but significant affected the TCRB CDR3s of Type 1 diabetes patients in all four CD4+ subsets.

The sample consisted of naive CD4+ T cells from blood. Source of these receptors: a woman aged 25 to 39 with type 1 diabetes.

This clone was seen once. The chain recombines TRBV30 with TRBJ1-1; no clear D gene. The CDR3 contains 14 residues. V was pared by 0 bases and J by 3 bases, with 11 bases between. From germline, CDR1 is GTSNPN and CDR2 SVGIG (reference sequence). In DNA form, the CDR3 reads TGTGCCTGGAGTGTACTAGTAGCGGACACTGAAGCTTTCTTT. Translation gives CAWSVLVADTEAFF.

V gene TRBV29-1 combines with J gene TRBJ2-7, with TRBD1 identical over 7 bases. The CDR3 sequence is 13 residues long. Germline-derived CDR1 and CDR2 are SQVTM and ANQGSEA. Trimming removed 6 bases from V and 2 bases from J; junction bases left unmatched: 7. DNA for the CDR3: TGCAGCGTCGCCACTGACAGGGCCTACGAGCAGTACTTC. Translation gives CSVATDRAYEQYF.

The chain combines TRBV11-2 with TRBJ2-1; 8 nucleotides line up with TRBD2. The CDR3 consists of 16 residues. CDR1 and CDR2 (germline): SGHAT, FQNNGV. The V segment lost 7 bases and the J segment 8 bases; nucleotides outside the gene matches: 16. CDR3 bases: TGTGCCAGCACCTCTGGACGAATAGCGGGACTCTATGAGCAGTTCTTC. This gives the protein CASTSGRIAGLYEQFF.

V gene TRBV7-3 combines with J gene TRBJ2-1; 8 nucleotides line up with TRBD2. Germline CDR1 SGHTA, CDR2 FQGTGA. The CDR3 spans 16 residues. Unmatched junction bases numbered 8, after V lost 1 base and J lost 6 bases. CDR3 nucleotide sequence: TGTGCCAGCAGCTTAAATCGAGCGGGGGCTCTCAATGAGCAGTTCTTC. This encodes CASSLNRAGALNEQFF.

This clone was found a few times. The V and J genes are TRBV27 and TRBJ2-2; TRBD1 matches 8 bases. CDR1 and CDR2 from the germline V gene are MNHEY and SMNVEV (reference sequence). V shed 5 bases and J 6 bases; nucleotides not matched to a gene: 8. CDR3 length: 15 amino acids. The CDR3 region is CASSGPQGASGELFF. The CDR3 DNA is TGTGCCAGCAGTGGTCCGCAGGGGGCATCCGGGGAGCTGTTTTTT.

This clone was detected a few times. This chain's CDR3 is CASSIGTNNEQFF. The CDR3 region has the DNA TGCGCCAGCAGCATTGGGACTAACAATGAGCAGTTCTTC. The gene calls are TRBV5-1 and TRBJ2-1, with 7 bases lining up with TRBD2. CDR3 length: 13 residues. Germline V gene lookup returns CDR1 SGHRS and CDR2 YFSETQ. After removal of 4 bases from V and 5 bases from J, the junction contained 3 bases not matched to a gene.

The gene calls are TRBV28 and TRBJ2-1; 8 bases are shared with TRBD1. CDR3 length equals 15 residues. The germline gives CDR1 MDHEN, CDR2 SYDVKM. J was trimmed by 3 bases and V by 5 bases; bases with no gene match: 6. CDR3: CASSLLGQGYNEQFF. CDR3 coding DNA: TGTGCCAGCAGTCTCCTCGGACAGGGCTACAATGAGCAGTTCTTC.

This clone has only a few counts. CDR3 DNA sequence: TGCAGCGCCCCCCGAGGACACAATTCCGGCTATGGCTACACCTTC. Amino acid sequence: CSAPRGHNSGYGYTF. The V and J genes are TRBV29-1 and TRBJ1-2; a weak D match, TRBD1 (5 bases). The CDR3 spans 15 residues. V was clipped by 7 bases and J by 4 bases, with 22 bases between them. CDR1 is SQVTM, CDR2 ANQGSEA, per germline.

The chain is built from TRBV18 and TRBJ2-7; D gene ambiguous. CDR3 length: 13 residues. The germline V gene has CDR1 KGHSH and CDR2 LQKENI. The V end was cut by 2 bases, the J end by 6 bases, with 11 bases between. The CDR3 sequence is CASSPNEEAEQYF. CDR3 in DNA: TGTGCCAGCTCACCAAACGAGGAAGCCGAGCAGTACTTC.

This clone occurred a few times. This chain joins TRBV30 and TRBJ2-5; D is possibly TRBD1 (5 bases). Trimming took off 5 bases at V and 4 bases at J, with 8 bases between the two ends. CDR3 length: 11 residues. Germline lookup yields CDR1 GTSNPN and CDR2 SVGIG (reference sequence). Here the CDR3 DNA reads TGTGCCTGGCAGGGTGGAGAGACCCAGTACTTC. The encoded protein is CAWQGGETQYF.

The chain links TRBV30 to TRBJ1-4; D is undetermined. The germline V and J ends were trimmed by 1 base and 3 bases, with 12 bases remaining between them. The CDR3 spans 15 residues. Germline CDR1 reads GTSNPN; CDR2 reads SVGIG (reference sequence). CDR3 residues: CAWSAGGAANEKLFF. CDR3 coding DNA: TGTGCCTGGAGTGCCGGAGGCGCGGCTAATGAAAAACTGTTTTTT. The variable domain in full, with the rest retrieved from reference TRBV30 and TRBJ1-4, is SQTIHQWPATLVQPVGSPLSLECTVEGTSNPNLYWYRQAAGRGLQLLFYSVGIGQISSEVPQNLSASRPQDRQFILSSKKLLLSDSGFYLCAWSAGGAANEKLFFGSGTQLSVL.

This clone was detected a few times. The chain uses TRBV2 and TRBJ2-7; 9 bases agree with TRBD2. The CDR3 is 13 residues long. Germline V gives CDR1 SNHLY, CDR2 FYNNEI. Losses at the gene ends were 7 bases for V and 2 bases for J; bases not matched to a gene: 3. CDR3 sequence (DNA): TGTGCCAGCAACCCTAGCGGGGCCTACGAGCAGTACTTC. Protein: CASNPSGAYEQYF.

The chain employs TRBV5-6 and TRBJ2-7; 8 positions agree with TRBD1. Germline CDR1 SGHDT, CDR2 YYEEEE. The length of the CDR3 is 13 residues. With 4 bases clipped from V and 3 bases from J, the junction kept 3 bases outside the gene matches. The CDR3 coding sequence is TGTGCCAGCAGCGCGGGACAGGTCTACGAGCAGTACTTC. It codes for CASSAGQVYEQYF.

The J gene is TRBJ2-1, the V gene TRBV27; D remains unclear. There are 11 residues in the CDR3. Deletions cut 6 bases from V and 2 bases from J, with 2 bases between. The V gene's germline CDR1 is MNHEY and CDR2 SMNVEV (reference sequence). CDR3 residues: CASSAYNEQFF. The CDR3 DNA reads as TGTGCCAGCAGCGCCTACAATGAGCAGTTCTTC.

This chain links TRBV29-1 with TRBJ2-1, with TRBD2 matching 9 bases. Trimming cost V 7 bases and J 7 bases; bases outside gene matches: 5. Per germline, CDR1 SQVTM and CDR2 ANQGSEA. This CDR3 contains 12 residues. CDR3 residues: CSGGREGNEQFF. CDR3 DNA sequence: TGCAGCGGAGGGCGGGAGGGTAATGAGCAGTTCTTC.

The chain carries TRBV4-1 and TRBJ2-3, with 11 positions matching TRBD2. Germline V gene lookup returns CDR1 MGHRA and CDR2 YSYEKL. V gave up 0 bases and J gave up 6 bases; unmatched junction bases: 11. This CDR3 region has 18 residues. The CDR3 DNA reads TGCGCCAGCAGCCAAGATATCCTTAGCGGGAGGGAAGTGGATACGCAGTATTTT. Its translation: CASSQDILSGREVDTQYF.

The count of this clone is one. The chain's CDR3 is CASSPTEGLWADTQYF. CDR3 nucleotide sequence: TGTGCCAGCTCCCCGACGGAGGGTCTTTGGGCAGATACGCAGTATTTT. The genes are TRBV18 and TRBJ2-3; TRBD2 might be the D (6 bases). Germline values: CDR1 KGHSH, CDR2 LQKENI. V lost 6 bases and J lost 4, with 20 bases in between. CDR3 size: 16 residues.

V and J are TRBV30 and TRBJ2-1, with no clear D. V lost 0 bases and J lost 7, with 4 bases in between. The germline V gene encodes CDR1 GTSNPN and CDR2 SVGIG (reference sequence). This CDR3 is 11 amino acids long. This CDR3 is CAWSVYNEQFF. CDR3 coding DNA: TGTGCCTGGAGTGTTTATAATGAGCAGTTCTTC. The variable domain in full, completed from reference TRBV30 and TRBJ2-1, reads SQTIHQWPATLVQPVGSPLSLECTVEGTSNPNLYWYRQAAGRGLQLLFYSVGIGQISSEVPQNLSASRPQDRQFILSSKKLLLSDSGFYLCAWSVYNEQFFGPGTRLTVL.

This clone was detected only a few times. This chain uses TRBV7-9 with TRBJ2-1; 9 bases agree with TRBD2. From germline, CDR1 is SEHNR and CDR2 FQNEAQ (reference sequence). The CDR3 spans 17 residues. V lost 3 bases and J lost 0; bases outside the gene matches: 6. The CDR3 here is CASSFLGLASSYNEQFF. CDR3 in DNA: TGTGCCAGCAGCTTCTTAGGACTAGCGAGCTCCTACAATGAGCAGTTCTTC.

The J gene is TRBJ1-5, the V gene TRBV30, with a weak D call TRBD1 (5 bases). CDR3 length: 12 residues. The germline V and J ends were trimmed by 8 bases and 1 base, with 9 bases remaining between them. CDR1 GTSNPN and CDR2 SVGIG come from the germline V gene (reference sequence). CDR3: CASQGSNQPQHF. CDR3 DNA: TGTGCCAGCCAGGGCAGCAATCAGCCCCAGCATTTT.

This clone came up once. The chain employs TRBV19 and TRBJ2-3; D call uncertain. Germline CDR1 LNHDA, CDR2 SQIVND (reference sequence). V lost 5 bases to trimming and J lost 0 bases, with 6 bases between them. This CDR3 comprises 13 residues. CDR3 DNA: TGTGCCAGTAGTTCCGGGAGCACAGATACGCAGTATTTT. This encodes CASSSGSTDTQYF. The full variable domain, in which reference TRBV19 and TRBJ2-3 provide the parts outside the CDR3, is DGGITQSPKYLFRKEGQNVTLSCEQNLNHDAMYWYRQDPGQGLRLIYYSQIVNDFQKGDIAEGYSVSREKKESFPLTVTSAQKNPTAFYLCASSSGSTDTQYFGPGTRLTVL.

The V call is TRBV30, the J call TRBJ2-5, with TRBD2 matching 7 bases. Germline V gene data show CDR1 as GTSNPN and CDR2 as SVGIG (reference sequence). V was pared by 5 bases and J by 4 bases, with 4 bases of the junction left unmatched. The CDR3 contains 12 residues. CDR3 region: CAWAIAGETQYF. CDR3 nucleotides: TGTGCCTGGGCTATAGCGGGAGAGACCCAGTACTTC.

In this sample, this clone turned up a few times. This rearrangement joins TRBV29-1 to TRBJ1-2; 7 bases are shared with TRBD1. Trimming took 3 bases from V and 2 from J; bases not matched to a gene: 9. The CDR3 extends over 15 amino acids. The germline CDR1 and CDR2 sequences are SQVTM and ANQGSEA. This CDR3 is CSVEGQLNSNYGYTF. CDR3 sequence (DNA): TGCAGCGTTGAGGGACAGCTGAACAGCAACTATGGCTACACCTTC.

This sequence joins TRBV11-2 and TRBJ2-7, with D possibly matching TRBD2 (5 bases). V was clipped by 1 base and J by 6 bases, with 13 bases between them. CDR3 size: 14 residues. The germline gives CDR1 SGHAT, CDR2 FQNNGV. The CDR3 protein is CASSLGPNRGEQYF. The DNA of the CDR3 is TGTGCCAGCAGCTTAGGCCCCAACCGGGGCGAGCAGTACTTC.

There are a few counts of this clone. The V gene is TRBV2, the J gene TRBJ2-5, with D possibly being TRBD2 (5 bases). Trimming took 4 bases from V and 4 from J, leaving 7 bases between them. CDR1 and CDR2 (germline): SNHLY, FYNNEI. CDR3 size: 12 residues. In DNA, the CDR3 is TGTGCCAGCAGTGGAGGGTTAGAGACCCAGTACTTC. This gives the protein CASSGGLETQYF. Supplemented by reference TRBV2 and TRBJ2-5, the full variable domain reads EPEVTQTPSHQVTQMGQEVILRCVPISNHLYFYWYRQILGQKVEFLVSFYNNEISEKSEIFDDQFSVERPDGSNFTLKIRSTKLEDSAMYFCASSGGLETQYFGPGTRLLVL.

V is TRBV4-1 and J is TRBJ2-7; perhaps TRBD2 as D (6 bases). With 2 bases removed from V and 8 bases from J, the gap between germline ends came to 16 bases. Germline CDR1 MGHRA, CDR2 YSYEKL. This CDR3 has 14 residues. The CDR3 reads CASSQLSEGGKQYF. As DNA, the CDR3 is TGCGCCAGCAGCCAACTCTCGGAGGGAGGAAAGCAGTACTTC.

The V gene is TRBV30, the J gene TRBJ1-2; TRBD1 matches at 7 bases. The V gene's germline CDR1 is GTSNPN and CDR2 SVGIG (reference sequence). The V and J ends lost 2 bases and 6 bases, in that order; junction bases with no gene match: 3. CDR3 length: 12 residues. In nucleotides, the CDR3 is TGTGCCTGGAGTTACAGGGGACATGGCTACACCTTC. Translation: CAWSYRGHGYTF.

V is TRBV27 and J is TRBJ2-7; no clear D gene. V was clipped by 2 bases and J by 3 bases, with 5 bases between them. The CDR3 is made up of 12 amino acids. Germline-derived CDR1 and CDR2 are MNHEY and SMNVEV (reference sequence). The CDR3 DNA reads TGTGCCAGCAGTTTAGCCGGCTACGAGCAGTACTTC. Its protein product is CASSLAGYEQYF.